These 8 T cell receptor beta chains originate from one sample sequenced in a study of breast tumors, draining lymph nodes, adjacent tissues. From the multiplex PCR reads, TCRdb called clonotypes with MiXCR, one entry per CDR3 protein. Of about 22,000 distinct CDR3 sequences in the sample, under 75% were seen once. The sequencing input was breast tumor tissue. The receptor set was obtained from a female donor with breast cancer. Some clones in this sample may be carry-over from other donors' samples.

This clonotype is judged medium-sized. V is TRBV7-3 and J is TRBJ2-3, with D unclear. This CDR3 comprises 13 residues. Germline V CDR1 and CDR2: SGHTA, FQGTGA. The V and J ends lost 1 base and 3 bases respectively, with 5 bases between them. The DNA of the CDR3 is TGTGCCAGCAGCTTAAAAAGGACAGATACGCAGTATTTT. Its protein product is CASSLKRTDTQYF.

This clonotype was seen many times. V usage is TRBV27 and J usage is TRBJ2-7, with D possibly TRBD2 on 6 matching bases. Germline V gene lookup returns CDR1 MNHEY and CDR2 SMNVEV (reference sequence). Trimming cost V 5 bases and J 5 bases, with 16 bases left between them. This CDR3 comprises 14 residues. The CDR3 nucleotides are TGTGCCAGCAGTCCGACTCGACTAGTCGACGAGCAGTACTTC. Encoded protein: CASSPTRLVDEQYF.

V gene TRBV2 combines with J gene TRBJ1-6; D is unclear. Trimming left V 7 bases short and J 14 bases short, with 18 bases between. Germline CDR1 SNHLY, CDR2 FYNNEI. This CDR3 region has 13 residues. CDR3 amino acids: CASTPGVPSALHF. For the CDR3, the DNA is TGTGCCAGCACTCCCGGCGTTCCCTCTGCCCTCCACTTT.

The chain links TRBV9 to TRBJ2-2; maybe TRBD2 (5 bases). The germline CDR1 and CDR2 sequences are SGDLS and YYNGEE. The CDR3 totals 16 residues. V lost 0 bases and J lost 0, with 9 bases in between. In DNA form, the CDR3 reads TGTGCCAGCAGCGTAGTGGTAGCGACGAACACCGGGGAGCTGTTTTTT. This translates into CASSVVVATNTGELFF.

The chain recombines TRBV3-1 with TRBJ2-5; 9 bases agree with TRBD1. The CDR3 runs 16 residues. Per germline, CDR1 LGHDT and CDR2 YNNKEL (reference sequence). Losses at the gene ends were 0 bases for V and 5 bases for J; bases not matched to a gene: 7. CDR3 coding DNA: TGTGCCAGCAGCCAAGAAGGGACAGGGATGAGGGAGACCCAGTACTTC. It translates to CASSQEGTGMRETQYF.

This clonotype was recorded many times. This chain connects TRBV10-2 to TRBJ2-5, with 11 positions matching TRBD2. From germline, CDR1 is WSHSY and CDR2 SAAADI. J lost 1 base, V lost 9 bases, and 4 bases had no gene match. The CDR3 loop spans 14 amino acids. CDR3 DNA sequence: TGCGCCAGTTCTAGCGGGGGGATCCAAGAGACCCAGTACTTC. The encoded protein is CASSSGGIQETQYF.

This clonotype appeared many times. The chain recombines TRBV3-1 with TRBJ2-3, with unresolved D. The V gene's germline CDR1 is LGHDT and CDR2 YNNKEL (reference sequence). The V gene lost 0 bases and the J gene lost 0 bases, with 10 bases spanning the gap. This CDR3 is built from 16 residues. CDR3 in DNA: TGTGCCAGCAGCCAAGACTCTACAGAAAGCACAGATACGCAGTATTTT. This codes for CASSQDSTESTDTQYF.

J is TRBJ2-7 and V is TRBV10-3; TRBD1 matches at 9 bases. The CDR3 runs 15 residues. Germline lookup yields CDR1 ENHRY and CDR2 SYGVKD. J was trimmed by 6 bases and V by 4 bases; bases with no gene match: 10. CDR3 residues: CAISAACGTGREQYF. CDR3 nucleotide sequence: TGTGCCATCAGTGCAGCCTGCGGGACAGGGCGCGAGCAGTACTTC.